The 8 T cell receptor beta chains given below trace back to one sample, sequenced in a study of OX40 agonist ivuxolimab in advanced cancers. Data came from immunoSEQ multiplex PCR; TCRdb stores just in-frame clones and leaves some out. The table includes roughly 71,000 clones, 70% to 85% detected once. Sequencing was performed on CD4+ or CD8+ T cells sorted from blood, taken in a trial of the OX40 agonist ivuxolimab. All receptors come from an adult with an advanced solid tumor such as melanoma, head and neck, liver or kidney cancer.

This chain uses TRBV11-2 with TRBJ2-7; 13 nucleotides agree with TRBD2. V shed 4 bases, J shed 5 bases, and the junction held 8 bases outside the gene matches. Germline assignment: CDR1 SGHAT and CDR2 FQNNGV. The CDR3 runs to 16 residues. CDR3 in DNA: TGTGCCAGCAGCTCAAGCAGACTAGCGGGAGGCCACGAGCAGTACTTC. This gives the protein CASSSSRLAGGHEQYF.

V is TRBV27 and J is TRBJ1-4; D call uncertain. Germline lookup yields CDR1 MNHEY and CDR2 SMNVEV (reference sequence). The CDR3 is 15 residues long. Deletions cut 7 bases from V and 0 bases from J, with 12 bases between. The DNA for the CDR3 is TGTGCCAGCAAGGCCCACGGGGCAACTAATGAAAAACTGTTTTTT. Amino acids: CASKAHGATNEKLFF.

The V gene is TRBV7-9, the J gene TRBJ2-1; D perhaps matches TRBD2 (5 bases). The ends were cut back, 0 bases at V and 3 bases at J, with 12 bases in the middle. CDR1 and CDR2 from the germline V gene are SEHNR and FQNEAQ (reference sequence). This CDR3 has 16 amino acids. CDR3 sequence: CASSLAGVFGYNEQFF. CDR3 bases: TGTGCCAGCAGCTTAGCCGGGGTTTTCGGCTACAATGAGCAGTTCTTC.

This sequence joins TRBV6-6 and TRBJ2-7; 8 positions agree with TRBD1. This CDR3 comprises 15 residues. Germline lookup yields CDR1 MNHNY and CDR2 SVGAGI (reference sequence). The junction had 8 bases not matched to a gene; V was cut back by 7 bases and J by 0 bases. CDR3 in DNA: TGTGCCAGCACTCTGGACAGGGTCAGCTCCTACGAGCAGTACTTC. Translated, it gives CASTLDRVSSYEQYF.

This clone turned up a few times. V and J are TRBV7-2 and TRBJ2-5, with D perhaps matching TRBD1 or TRBD2 (5 bases each). Germline V gene lookup returns CDR1 SGHTA and CDR2 FQGNSA. V shed 10 bases and J shed 5 bases, with 17 bases lying between them. The CDR3 sequence is 13 residues long. In DNA, the CDR3 is TGTGCCACCAAGACAGTGTGGGGGGAGACCCAGTACTTC. Translating it yields CATKTVWGETQYF.

This chain connects TRBV7-9 to TRBJ2-1; TRBD2 aligns across 11 bases. This CDR3 comprises 18 residues. Trimming at V came to 5 bases and at J to 6 bases, leaving 15 bases not matched to a gene. Germline CDR1 is SEHNR and CDR2 is FQNEAQ (reference sequence). CDR3 in DNA: TGTGCCAGCAGCCGTGACTTAAGACTAGCGGGATTTACCAATGAGCAGTTCTTC. This codes for CASSRDLRLAGFTNEQFF.

The V and J genes are TRBV7-2 and TRBJ2-2, with a tentative D call TRBD1 (6 bases). CDR3 length: 18 amino acids. Trimming cost V 5 bases and J 6 bases, with 25 bases left between them. Germline lookup yields CDR1 SGHTA and CDR2 FQGNSA. CDR3 nucleotides: TGTGCCAGCAGCCTACAGGGCCTAGGGCCCTCTTTCCCCGGGGAGCTGTTTTTT. Translated: CASSLQGLGPSFPGELFF.

This sequence joins TRBV19 and TRBJ2-7, with a possible D match to TRBD1 (6 bases). Germline V gives CDR1 LNHDA, CDR2 SQIVND (reference sequence). With 6 bases removed from V and 5 bases from J, the gap between germline ends came to 20 bases. The length of the CDR3 is 15 residues. This chain's CDR3 is CASSPPATGYNEQYF. CDR3 DNA sequence: TGTGCCAGTAGCCCCCCCGCCACAGGGTATAACGAGCAGTACTTC. Filled out from reference TRBV19 and TRBJ2-7, the complete variable domain reads DGGITQSPKYLFRKEGQNVTLSCEQNLNHDAMYWYRQDPGQGLRLIYYSQIVNDFQKGDIAEGYSVSREKKESFPLTVTSAQKNPTAFYLCASSPPATGYNEQYFGPGTRLTVT.